The 12 T cell receptor beta chains below all came from one sample that was sequenced in a study of tumor-infiltrating lymphocytes in primary liver carcinoma. Joint extraction of RNA and DNA used roughly 18-34 mg of bulk tissue that was unsorted. Synthesis of TCR beta cDNA was carried out from approximately 0.55 ug total RNA with a constant-region primer. Generation of the TCR beta libraries relied on three nested multiplex PCR rounds using slightly modified ARM-PCR. It was with TRBV1-TRBV30 forward primers and a C-beta reverse primer that the first two PCR rounds were run, at roughly 11 cycles each. One entry per CDR3 protein results from TCRdb running MiXCR on the multiplex PCR reads. The top ten hold 18% of the sample, which has about 190,000 distinct CDR3 sequences, approximately 80% seen once. Source material: tumor tissue from primary liver carcinoma. The source of these receptors is a man in his forties or fifties with primary liver carcinoma and hepatitis B virus infection.

With respect to this clonotype: One junction end does not reproduce the germline sequence, and a read error may be involved. V is TRBV5-4 and J is TRBJ2-2, with TRBD2 matching over 12 bases. The germline V gene encodes CDR1 SGHNT and CDR2 YYREEE (reference sequence). The CDR3 runs 19 residues. This CDR3 is CVSSDLGLAGFANTGELFF. CDR3 DNA: TGTGTCAGCAGTGATCTGGGACTAGCGGGTTTCGCGAACACCGGGGAGCTGTTTTTT.

As for this clonotype: This likely comes from a read error, as the CDR3 has no conserved phenylalanine or tryptophan at its end. The chain joins TRBV29-1 to TRBJ2-1; 16 bases match TRBD2. The CDR3 totals 15 residues. Germline lookup yields CDR1 SQVTM and CDR2 ANQGSEA. After removal of 6 bases from V and 13 bases from J, the junction contained 12 bases not matched to a gene. CDR3 in DNA: TGCAGCGTAGACGGGACTAGCGGGAGGGCATGGGATCAGTTCTAC. Its translation is CSVDGTSGRAWDQFY.

Comment on this clonotype: The final CDR3 position lacks the conserved phenylalanine or tryptophan, pointing to a likely read error. The chain joins TRBV7-9 to TRBJ1-6, with TRBD1 matching over 7 bases. The CDR3 contains 14 residues. Germline V gene lookup returns CDR1 SEHNR and CDR2 FQNEAQ (reference sequence). V shed 4 bases and J 7 bases; nucleotides not matched to a gene: 4. CDR3 region: CASSSQGGNSPLHY. The CDR3 nucleotides are TGTGCCAGCAGCTCTCAGGGGGGCAATTCACCCCTCCACTAT.

With respect to this clonotype: A single base separates this from a much larger clone, so it may be a read error. V usage is TRBV28 and J usage is TRBJ1-4, with 8 bases that match TRBD1. The CDR3 extends over 14 amino acids. Germline V gene data show CDR1 as MDHEN and CDR2 as SYDVKM. The CDR3 region has the DNA TGTGCCAGCAGAACGGACAGGGCTAGTGAAAAAGTGTTTTTT. It encodes CASRTDRASEKVFF.

This clonotype was recorded a few times. A much larger clone lies a single base off, so this may be a read error. The rearrangement links TRBV25-1 to TRBJ2-2, with D possibly matching TRBD1 (6 bases). In germline, CDR1 is MGHDK, CDR2 SYGVNS. CDR3 length equals 12 residues. V was pared by 11 bases and J by 9 bases, with 16 bases between. In DNA form, the CDR3 reads TGTGCCTGTGGGGGCAGAGCCAGGGAGCTGTTTTTT. This gives the protein CACGGRARELFF.

With regard to this clonotype: Sequence at one end of the junction differs from germline and may be a read error. The J gene is TRBJ2-7, the V gene TRBV6-2 or TRBV6-3, with D perhaps TRBD2 (5 bases). The germline V gene has CDR1 MNHEY and CDR2 SVGEGT. The CDR3 consists of 14 residues. The CDR3 spells CASSLWAGLYGQYF. The CDR3 DNA follows: TGTGCCAGCAGTCTCTGGGCGGGTCTCTACGGGCAGTACTTC.

The chain couples TRBV29-1 to TRBJ2-5; D is unclear. The CDR3 consists of 14 residues. CDR1 is SQVTM and CDR2 is ANQGSEA in the germline V gene. CDR3 sequence (DNA): TGCTGCGCTAAATTCCCAGCCGCCCAAGAGACCCAGTACTTC. Its protein is CCAKFPAAQETQYF.

This clonotype appeared once. The junction shows a germline mismatch at one end, possibly a read error. The gene calls are TRBV11-1 and TRBJ2-4; 9 nucleotides match TRBD2. CDR1 is SGHAT and CDR2 is FQDESV in the germline V gene (reference sequence). CDR3 size: 17 residues. DNA of the CDR3: TGTATGAGCAGCTTTCCCGGGACTAGCTGGACCAAAAACATTCACTACTTC. It encodes CMSSFPGTSWTKNIHYF.

Here the CDR3 DNA reads TGTGTCCGCAGTTTAACCCCCCATGACGGGGAGACCCAGTACTTC. Translated, it gives CVRSLTPHDGETQYF. The chain uses TRBV11-2 and TRBJ2-5, with D hard to call. The CDR3 extends over 15 amino acids. CDR1 and CDR2 (germline): SGHAT, FQNNGV.

This clonotype was counted many times. V gene TRBV6-2 or TRBV6-3 combines with J gene TRBJ2-3; 11 positions agree with TRBD2. Germline-derived CDR1 and CDR2 are MNHEY and SVGEGT. J gave up 0 bases and V 4 bases, and 12 bases lay outside the gene matches. CDR3 length equals 19 residues. CDR3 coding DNA: TGTGCCAGCAGTTCGAGACTAGCGGGGACAAGTGCTAGCACAGATACGCAGTATTTT. It yields the protein CASSSRLAGTSASTDTQYF.

About this clonotype: This is likely a read error, given that the CDR3 carries no conserved phenylalanine or tryptophan at its end. The chain couples TRBV11-2 to TRBJ2-7; D is possibly TRBD1 or TRBD2 (7 bases each). The germline CDR1 and CDR2 sequences are SGHAT and FQNNGV. The CDR3 is made up of 14 amino acids. The V gene lost 2 bases and the J gene lost 10 bases, with 18 bases spanning the gap. The CDR3 DNA follows: TGTGCCAGCAGCTTAACAGGGGCGGGAGAAACCCAGTACCTC. Its translation is CASSLTGAGETQYL.

Concerning this clonotype itself: This likely comes from a read error, as the CDR3 has no conserved phenylalanine or tryptophan at its end. The chain uses TRBV4-1 and TRBJ1-2; D is unresolved. CDR3 length equals 15 residues. Germline V gene sequence: CDR1 MGHRA, CDR2 YSYEKL. The CDR3 DNA sequence: TGCGCCAGCAGCCCGTCCACTGGACTCAACTATGACTACACCCTA. It codes for CASSPSTGLNYDYTL.